The sequence of this TCR beta chain was determined in a study of T cell repertoires in cytomegalovirus infection. Study overall: A matching HLA type, together with CMV infection, was signaled by public TCR beta signatures.

This clonotype came up a few times. Its antigen is as yet unknown. General observations from the study: In two of eight donors, the top clonotype was HLA-C-restricted CMV-specific. People with CMV and the relevant HLA were identified by cumulative public TCR beta family frequency.

TCRdb passed the reads through MiXCR, listing each CDR3 protein once. The data contain 160,000 or so distinct CDR3 sequences, around 20% of them singletons. CDR1 and CDR2 (germline): SGHTA, FQGTGA. V was clipped by 5 bases and J by 3 bases; unmatched bases: 5. This CDR3 is 15 amino acids long. The genes are TRBV7-3 and TRBJ2-1, with 9 bases aligning to TRBD2. This clonotype originated in a human donor in good health (CMV status not recorded). Some clones in this sample may be carry-over from other donors' samples. Sequencing input: PBMCs. The CDR3 loop is CASSGRGGLYNEQFF. As DNA, the CDR3 is TGTGCCAGCAGCGGGCGGGGGGGCCTCTACAATGAGCAGTTCTTC.